This TCR beta chain emerged from a study of vaccination and CD4 T cells after COVID-19. Study results and limitations: Median reactive clonotypes, those recognizing SARS-CoV-2, rose from about 22 to 38, not significantly.

This CDR3 is 14 amino acids long. Germline lookup yields CDR1 DFQATT and CDR2 SNEGSKA (reference sequence). V gave up 4 bases and J gave up 7 bases; unmatched junction bases: 5. TCRdb re-called the PCR reads through MiXCR, storing one row per CDR3 protein. The data contain some 21,000 distinct CDR3 sequences, around three fifths of them singletons. This clonotype appeared a few times. The antigen is undetermined. Here the sequenced sample was CD4+ T cells from blood, taken before SARS-CoV-2 vaccination. The chain uses TRBV20-1 and TRBJ1-4; 11 bases match TRBD1. The TCR comes from a human donor who had recovered from COVID-19. CDR3 sequence: CSATGTGGTEKLFF. CDR3 DNA: TGCAGTGCTACCGGGACAGGGGGTACTGAAAAACTGTTTTTT.